This TCR beta chain derives from a study of T cells in Graves' hyperthyroidism and ophthalmopathy. This clonotype came up a few times. The antigen remains unidentified. The TCR beta CDR3 regions underwent amplification using RNA transcripts as the source. TCR CDR3 regions were first amplified by RT-PCR with HTBI primers. TCRdb reprocessed the multiplex PCR reads with MiXCR, giving one entry per CDR3 protein. The sample includes hundreds of thousands of distinct CDR3 sequences, roughly 13% of them seen just once. CDR3 length: 16 residues. J gave up 3 bases and V 4 bases, and 7 bases lay outside the gene matches. The germline CDR1 and CDR2 sequences are SGHTA and FQGNSA. Findings and caveats of the study: The authors' 13 V-J model separated ophthalmopathy from stable hyperthyroidism.

This clonotype was obtained from a man aged 50 to 59 with Graves' ophthalmopathy. The sequenced sample consisted of blood. The chain employs TRBV7-2 and TRBJ2-7; TRBD2 matches 12 bases. For the CDR3, the DNA is TGTGCCAGCAGCTCGGTAGGACTAGCGGGAAGCTACGAGCAGTACTTC. It codes for CASSSVGLAGSYEQYF. The full variable domain, rest sourced from reference TRBV7-2 and TRBJ2-7, is GAGVSQSPSNKVTEKGKDVELRCDPISGHTALYWYRQSLGQGLEFLIYFQGNSAPDKSGLPSDRFSAERTGGSVSTLTIQRTQQEDSAVYLCASSSVGLAGSYEQYFGPGTRLTVT.